The 27 T cell receptor beta chains listed next were all sequenced from one sample in a study of control samples from healthy donors and cancer patients. Some clones are missing from TCRdb's copy, which holds only in-frame ones; the method was immunoSEQ multiplex PCR. The repertoire holds more than 140,000 clones, with 75% to 95% as singletons. The specimen sequenced was blood. These receptors originate from a man younger than 35 in good health.

The chain uses TRBV3-1 (or the pseudogene TRBV3-2) and TRBJ2-3; D may be TRBD2 (5 bases). V was shortened by 5 bases and J by 1 base, with 10 bases between the two germline ends. Germline V gene sequence: CDR1 LGHDT, CDR2 YNNKEL (reference sequence). This CDR3 is built from 14 residues. The CDR3 bases are TGTGCCAGCAGCTTGACCGGGGGCACAGATACGCAGTATTTT. This sequence encodes CASSLTGGTDTQYF.

This chain joins TRBV4-1 and TRBJ2-5, with 9 bases aligning to TRBD2. Germline V lookup: CDR1 MGHRA, CDR2 YSYEKL. The CDR3 length is 16 residues. Trimming removed 1 base from V and 1 base from J; junction bases left unmatched: 4. The CDR3 region has the DNA TGCGCCAGCAGCCAAGGCCATAGCGGGGGCCAAGAGACCCAGTACTTC. Protein sequence: CASSQGHSGGQETQYF.

The J gene is TRBJ2-1, the V gene TRBV19; D is perhaps TRBD2 (6 bases). The CDR3 spans 14 residues. With 5 bases removed from V and 6 bases from J, the gap between germline ends came to 14 bases. Germline-derived CDR1 and CDR2 are LNHDA and SQIVND (reference sequence). CDR3: CASSLDHGSNEQFF. The CDR3 nucleotides read TGTGCCAGTAGTTTGGATCACGGGAGCAATGAGCAGTTCTTC.

The V call is TRBV7-2, the J call TRBJ1-6; D ambiguous. CDR3 length: 12 amino acids. With 5 bases removed from V and 15 bases from J, the gap between germline ends came to 14 bases. Germline V lookup: CDR1 SGHTA, CDR2 FQGNSA. The CDR3 nucleotides are TGTGCCAGCAGCCAAAGGGTCGGCATCCTCCACTTT. Translation: CASSQRVGILHF.

Only one count was recorded for this clone. V is TRBV9 and J is TRBJ2-1; TRBD2 agrees at 11 bases. Looked up from germline, CDR1 is SGDLS and CDR2 is YYNGEE. This CDR3 is 16 amino acids long. J gave up 7 bases and V 4 bases, and 10 bases lay outside the gene matches. The CDR3 nucleotides read TGTGCCAGCAGCTTCCCAATAGCGGGGGGGCGTAATGAGCAGTTCTTC. Translated: CASSFPIAGGRNEQFF.

The chain couples TRBV2 to TRBJ1-5, with unresolved D. This CDR3 region has 15 residues. The germline V gene encodes CDR1 SNHLY and CDR2 FYNNEI. Trimming shortened V by 2 bases and J by 3 bases, and 11 bases separated the two germline ends. The DNA of the CDR3 is TGTGCCAGCAGTGAATACTGGCAGAACAATCAGCCCCAGCATTTT. Translation: CASSEYWQNNQPQHF.

V gene TRBV7-9 combines with J gene TRBJ1-6; the D is unclear. From germline, CDR1 is SEHNR and CDR2 FQNEAQ (reference sequence). Trimming cost V 5 bases and J 10 bases, with 21 bases left between them. The CDR3 spans 16 residues. CDR3 residues: CASSPPVGGYGSPLHF. CDR3 sequence (DNA): TGTGCCAGCAGCCCTCCCGTGGGAGGGTATGGATCACCCCTCCACTTT. The variable domain in full, with the rest retrieved from reference TRBV7-9 and TRBJ1-6, is DTGVSQNPRHKITKRGQNVTFRCDPISEHNRLYWYRQTLGQGPEFLTYFQNEAQLEKSRLLSDRFSAERPKGSFSTLEIQRTEQGDSAMYLCASSPPVGGYGSPLHFGNGTRLTVT.

This rearrangement joins TRBV20-1 to TRBJ2-5, with 12 bases matching TRBD2. The CDR3 loop spans 15 amino acids. CDR1 and CDR2 (germline): DFQATT, SNEGSKA (reference sequence). V dropped 3 bases and J dropped 5; count of bases not matched to a gene: 7. DNA of the CDR3: TGCAGTGCTAGTACTAGCGGGGGGACCGGTGAGACCCAGTACTTC. Protein sequence: CSASTSGGTGETQYF.

As to this clone: The junction departs from the called germline gene at one end, perhaps through a read error. The rearrangement uses TRBV5-6 and TRBJ1-2; D is perhaps TRBD1 (6 bases). The germline V gene has CDR1 SGHDT and CDR2 YYEEEE. This CDR3 spans 16 amino acids. CDR3 sequence: CARSSLVGGQVWGYTF. The CDR3 DNA reads TGTGCCCGCAGCTCACTCGTTGGGGGGCAGGTATGGGGCTACACCTTC.

The chain links TRBV6-5 to TRBJ1-6; D ambiguous. Germline-derived CDR1 and CDR2 are MNHEY and SVGAGI. Trimming took off 6 bases at V and 5 bases at J, with 11 bases between the two ends. This CDR3 contains 14 residues. CDR3 DNA sequence: TGTGCCAGCAGGCCCGGGTTGCATAATTCACCCCTCCACTTT. Residues: CASRPGLHNSPLHF.

The rearrangement joins TRBV4-1 to TRBJ1-1, with no clear D. V was cut by 8 bases and J by 3 bases, with 16 bases left in between. Germline CDR1 reads MGHRA; CDR2 reads YSYEKL. The CDR3 consists of 14 residues. CDR3 bases: TGCGCCAGCTCTGTCGGACCTGCGGACACTGAAGCTTTCTTT. The encoded protein is CASSVGPADTEAFF.

This chain uses TRBV9 with TRBJ1-2, with D tentatively TRBD1 (5 bases). The V gene lost 3 bases and the J gene lost 8 bases, with 20 bases spanning the gap. CDR3 length: 15 amino acids. The germline gives CDR1 SGDLS, CDR2 YYNGEE. The CDR3 sequence: CASSGLGTPKGGYTF. DNA for the CDR3: TGTGCCAGCAGCGGCCTTGGGACGCCGAAGGGAGGCTACACCTTC.

V usage is TRBV27 and J usage is TRBJ1-1; D remains unclear. The CDR3 covers 14 residues. The ends were cut back, 3 bases at V and 2 bases at J, with 10 bases in the middle. Germline CDR1 MNHEY, CDR2 SMNVEV (reference sequence). The CDR3: CASSFKPVNTEAFF. The DNA of the CDR3 is TGTGCCAGCAGTTTTAAGCCGGTTAACACTGAAGCTTTCTTT.

The V gene is TRBV11-2, the J gene TRBJ1-2; tentative D call: TRBD1 (5 bases). Germline V gene data show CDR1 as SGHAT and CDR2 as FQNNGV. Trimming stripped 5 bases from V and 4 bases from J, with 17 bases between. The CDR3 sequence is 15 residues long. The DNA of the CDR3 is TGTGCCAGCAGCAGCCGGGACCGCAATCTCTATGGCTACACCTTC. Amino acid sequence: CASSSRDRNLYGYTF.

The chain couples TRBV28 to TRBJ1-1, with TRBD1 identical over 10 bases. Germline V gene sequence: CDR1 MDHEN, CDR2 SYDVKM. The CDR3 sequence is 13 residues long. Losses at the gene ends were 2 bases for V and 12 bases for J; bases not matched to a gene: 6. CDR3: CASSLADRGGSFF. In DNA form, the CDR3 reads TGTGCCAGCAGTTTAGCGGACAGGGGGGGATCTTTCTTT.

The rearrangement links TRBV27 to TRBJ1-5, with TRBD1 as a possible D gene (6 bases). The V and J ends lost 4 bases and 4 bases respectively, with 11 bases between them. This CDR3 contains 14 residues. Germline loops: CDR1 MNHEY, CDR2 SMNVEV (reference sequence). The CDR3 is CASSSGGWNQPQHF. The CDR3 DNA follows: TGTGCCAGCAGTTCGGGGGGCTGGAATCAGCCCCAGCATTTT.

The chain employs TRBV9 and TRBJ1-6, with 7 positions matching TRBD1. Germline V gives CDR1 SGDLS, CDR2 YYNGEE. V shed 4 bases and J 3 bases; nucleotides not matched to a gene: 4. This CDR3 has 15 residues. The CDR3 reads CASSLGQVYNSPLHF. In DNA, the CDR3 is TGTGCCAGCAGCCTAGGACAGGTCTATAATTCACCCCTCCACTTT. Full variable domain (outside the CDR3, taken from reference TRBV9 and TRBJ1-6): DSGVTQTPKHLITATGQRVTLRCSPRSGDLSVYWYQQSLDQGLQFLIQYYNGEERAKGNILERFSAQQFPDLHSELNLSSLELGDSALYFCASSLGQVYNSPLHFGNGTRLTVT.

The chain carries TRBV10-2 and TRBJ2-5; 8 nucleotides agree with TRBD2. This CDR3 is built from 15 residues. The ends lost 4 bases at V and 5 bases at J; junction bases unmatched: 9. The V gene's germline CDR1 is WSHSY and CDR2 SAAADI. The DNA of the CDR3 is TGCGCCAGCAGTGGCCGGGGGGGTTCCCGGGAGACCCAGTACTTC. Encoded protein: CASSGRGGSRETQYF.

The CDR3 here is CASRGPGQAENSPLHF. The CDR3 region has the DNA TGTGCCAGCAGAGGTCCGGGCCAGGCGGAAAATTCACCCCTCCACTTT. The chain links TRBV2 to TRBJ1-6, with D hard to call. Germline V gives CDR1 SNHLY, CDR2 FYNNEI. This CDR3 contains 16 residues. With 6 bases removed from V and 7 bases from J, the gap between germline ends came to 19 bases.

V usage is TRBV5-1 and J usage is TRBJ1-1; 10 bases match TRBD1. The germline V gene encodes CDR1 SGHRS and CDR2 YFSETQ. The CDR3 totals 16 residues. The ends lost 4 bases at V and 0 bases at J; junction bases unmatched: 6. The CDR3 bases are TGCGCCAGCAGCCCCGGGACAGGGGTGATGAACACTGAAGCTTTCTTT. Its protein product is CASSPGTGVMNTEAFF.

V is TRBV4-1 and J is TRBJ1-2, with 8 bases lining up with TRBD1. V shed 1 base, J shed 4 bases, and the junction held 2 bases outside the gene matches. The length of the CDR3 is 14 residues. Germline CDR1 is MGHRA and CDR2 is YSYEKL. The CDR3 spells CASSQVGQVYGYTF. CDR3 bases: TGCGCCAGCAGCCAAGTGGGACAGGTCTATGGCTACACCTTC.

The rearrangement joins TRBV6-5 to TRBJ1-5; 7 bases match TRBD1. This CDR3 has 16 amino acids. With 4 bases clipped from V and 6 bases from J, the junction kept 12 bases outside the gene matches. Germline lookup yields CDR1 MNHEY and CDR2 SVGAGI. The CDR3 sequence: CASSLLRDSRGQPQHF. The CDR3 bases are TGTGCCAGCAGTTTGCTACGGGACAGTAGAGGTCAGCCCCAGCATTTT.

V usage is TRBV18 and J usage is TRBJ2-3; 10 nucleotides agree with TRBD2. CDR3 length equals 15 residues. With 4 bases clipped from V and 1 base from J, the junction kept 2 bases outside the gene matches. Germline V gene lookup returns CDR1 KGHSH and CDR2 LQKENI. The CDR3 here is CASSLAGGRTDTQYF. Written as DNA, the CDR3 is TGTGCCAGCTCACTAGCGGGGGGTCGCACAGATACGCAGTATTTT.

The CDR3: CASSMGDYTEAFF. DNA of the CDR3: TGTGCCAGCAGCATGGGGGACTACACTGAAGCTTTCTTT. This chain uses TRBV11-2 with TRBJ1-1; D perhaps matches TRBD1 (5 bases). V lost 5 bases, J lost 3 bases, and 10 bases lay in between. The CDR3 is 13 amino acids. The germline V gene encodes CDR1 SGHAT and CDR2 FQNNGV. The complete variable domain, with remaining parts taken from reference TRBV11-2 and TRBJ1-1, reads EAGVAQSPRYKIIEKRQSVAFWCNPISGHATLYWYQQILGQGPKLLIQFQNNGVVDDSQLPKDRFSAERLKGVDSTLKIQPAKLEDSAVYLCASSMGDYTEAFFGQGTRLTVV.

This clone was observed once. The chain uses TRBV5-1 and TRBJ2-3; 8 nucleotides line up with TRBD1. The CDR3 is 16 residues long. V gave up 2 bases and J gave up 1 base; unmatched junction bases: 6. CDR1 and CDR2 from the germline V gene are SGHRS and YFSETQ. In DNA, the CDR3 is TGCGCCAGCAGCTTTATGCCGGGACAGGGCACAGATACGCAGTATTTT. Translated: CASSFMPGQGTDTQYF.

V and J are TRBV28 and TRBJ2-1; 9 nucleotides align to TRBD2. Germline loops: CDR1 MDHEN, CDR2 SYDVKM. The CDR3 sequence is 14 residues long. The V segment lost 6 bases and the J segment 8 bases; nucleotides outside the gene matches: 8. Here the CDR3 reads CASRPGLAVYEQFF. The CDR3 DNA is TGTGCCAGCAGACCGGGACTAGCCGTCTATGAGCAGTTCTTC.

The chain combines TRBV2 with TRBJ1-3; no firm D call. V lost 4 bases and J lost 4, with 14 bases in between. Germline CDR1 reads SNHLY; CDR2 reads FYNNEI. CDR3 length: 15 amino acids. The CDR3 spells CASSGARGPGNTIYF. CDR3 nucleotides: TGTGCCAGCAGTGGGGCCAGAGGGCCAGGAAACACCATATATTTT.